This T cell receptor (beta chain) was retrieved from a study of a mutant IDH1 vaccine in newly diagnosed glioma. To note about this clone: The antigen is undetermined.

Assay used: immunoSEQ multiplex PCR; TCRdb lists only in-frame clones, some missing. The sample shows roughly 86,000 clones, about 81% of them seen only once. This sample's time point: week 47, end of study. Vaccine doses each comprised 300 ug of mutant IDH1 20-mer peptide, with topical imiquimod. Each donor presented with a new WHO grade 3 or 4 astrocytoma that tested IDH1-mutant and showed ATRX loss. This TCR was sampled from a man between 35 and 55 years old with glioma. Sequenced material: PBMCs, taken from a glioma patient whose treatment included an IDH1 peptide vaccine.

CDR3 nucleotide sequence: TGTGCCAGCACCCTATGGGACAGGAAAAGGAGGGGCTATGGCTACACCTTC. This sequence encodes CASTLWDRKRRGYGYTF. The rearrangement links TRBV11-2 to TRBJ1-2, with 8 bases aligning to TRBD1. The J segment lost 4 bases and the V segment lost 7 bases, leaving 17 bases of the junction unmatched. Per germline, CDR1 SGHAT and CDR2 FQNNGV. The CDR3 extends over 17 amino acids. The full variable domain, with the rest looked up from reference TRBV11-2 and TRBJ1-2, is EAGVAQSPRYKIIEKRQSVAFWCNPISGHATLYWYQQILGQGPKLLIQFQNNGVVDDSQLPKDRFSAERLKGVDSTLKIQPAKLEDSAVYLCASTLWDRKRRGYGYTFGSGTRLTVV.